This T cell receptor (beta chain) originates from a study of shared clonotypes between healthy human individuals. Study-wide results and caveats: Represented genetic and exposure-history diversity was restricted by having few donors.

This CDR3 region has 16 residues. With V trimmed by 0 bases and J by 6 bases, 8 bases remained unmatched. Looked up from germline, CDR1 is SGDLS and CDR2 is YYNGEE. Note on this clone: The antigen remains undetermined.

Data came from immunoSEQ multiplex PCR; TCRdb stores just in-frame clones and leaves some out. Of around 1.4 million clones listed, about 98.5% were seen once; the top ten hold about 0.35%. The rearrangement joins TRBV9 to TRBJ2-7; 11 nucleotides line up with TRBD2. Sequencing was done on a sample of naive CD4+ T cells sorted from blood. The subset was: CD45RA+ positively selected. The receptor comes from a man aged 30-40 years in good health. The CDR3 reads CASSVALAGGDSEQYF. Here the CDR3 DNA reads TGTGCCAGCAGCGTAGCTCTAGCGGGAGGTGATTCCGAGCAGTACTTC.